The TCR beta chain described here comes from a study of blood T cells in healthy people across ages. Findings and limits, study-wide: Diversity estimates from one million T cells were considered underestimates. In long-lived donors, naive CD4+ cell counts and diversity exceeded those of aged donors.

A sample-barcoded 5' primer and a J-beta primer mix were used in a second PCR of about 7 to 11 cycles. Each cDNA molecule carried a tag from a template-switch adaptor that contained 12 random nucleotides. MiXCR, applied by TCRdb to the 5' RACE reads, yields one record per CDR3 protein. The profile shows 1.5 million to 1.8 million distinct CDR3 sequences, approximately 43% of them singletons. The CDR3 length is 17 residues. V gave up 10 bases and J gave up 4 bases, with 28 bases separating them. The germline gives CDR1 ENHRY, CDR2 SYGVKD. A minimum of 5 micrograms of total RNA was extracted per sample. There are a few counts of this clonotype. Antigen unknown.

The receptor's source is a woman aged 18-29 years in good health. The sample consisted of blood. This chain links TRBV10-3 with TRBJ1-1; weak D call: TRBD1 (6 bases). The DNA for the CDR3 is TGTGCCACCGCACCCTTGAATAGGGGGGAATGGTTCACTGAAGCTTTCTTT. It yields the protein CATAPLNRGEWFTEAFF.